These T cell receptor beta chains were read from a single sample in a study of blood T cell repertoires in COVID-19. TCRdb's table, derived via immunoSEQ multiplex PCR, lists solely in-frame clones and lacks some. The table has 200,000 to 300,000 clones, about 89% seen once. The sequencing input was PBMCs or T cells enriched from blood (not recorded which). All receptors derive from a man in his forties who had recovered from COVID-19. Each CDR3 is given with its conserved first and last residue. The D gene is left open where the match is weak. The size of a clone is reported for some rows only, either as once, few or many, or as a class for expanded clones.

DNA: TGTGCCAGCTCACCGAGGAGCGTGAGGAATGAGCAGTTCTTC; CDR3: CASSPRSVRNEQFF; V: TRBV18; D: -; J: TRBJ2-1; size: -
DNA: TGTGCCATCAGTGAGTCAGCGGTCACAGATACGCAGTATTTT; CDR3: CAISESAVTDTQYF; V: TRBV10-3; D: -; J: TRBJ2-3; size: -
DNA: TGTGCCAGCAGTCTCGGGGGGCCCTCGGGCTATGGCTACACCTTC; CDR3: CASSLGGPSGYGYTF; V: TRBV6-5; D: -; J: TRBJ1-2; size: once
DNA: TGTGCCAGCAGTTACTCGCGCAGGGGATCCCCCTCCTACGAGCAGTACTTC; CDR3: CASSYSRRGSPSYEQYF; V: TRBV6-2/TRBV6-3; D: -; J: TRBJ2-7; size: -
DNA: TGTGCCAGCAGTTACTTCAGGACTAGCGGGGTCACAGATACGCAGTATTTT; CDR3: CASSYFRTSGVTDTQYF; V: TRBV6-2/TRBV6-3; D: TRBD2; J: TRBJ2-3; size: -
DNA: TGTGCCAGCAGCATGGACAGGGGGGGCGATCAGCCCCAGCATTTT; CDR3: CASSMDRGGDQPQHF; V: TRBV7-9; D: TRBD1; J: TRBJ1-5; size: -
DNA: TGTGCCAGCTCACCAGGGACTAGCGGGAGTATAGCCAACGTCCTGACTTTC; CDR3: CASSPGTSGSIANVLTF; V: TRBV18; D: TRBD2; J: TRBJ2-6; size: -
DNA: TGTGCCGTTTGCCCGGGGAACACTGAAGCTTTCTTT; CDR3: CAVCPGNTEAFF; V: TRBV6-5; D: -; J: TRBJ1-1; size: -
DNA: TGTGCCAGCAGTGTCGAGCCGGCTAGCGGCTACGAGCAGTACTTC; CDR3: CASSVEPASGYEQYF; V: TRBV28; D: TRBD2; J: TRBJ2-7; size: once
DNA: TGTGCCTGCGGGAGGGGGATGAACACTGAAGCTTTCTTT; CDR3: CACGRGMNTEAFF; V: TRBV27; D: -; J: TRBJ1-1; size: -
DNA: TGTGCCAGCAGTTTAGGTGGGGTAAGGGAGGAAAAACTGTTTTTT; CDR3: CASSLGGVREEKLFF; V: TRBV28; D: -; J: TRBJ1-4; size: -
DNA: TGTGCCAGCAGTTTACTCGCGGGAGGGAACCAAGAGACCCAGTACTTC; CDR3: CASSLLAGGNQETQYF; V: TRBV28; D: TRBD2; J: TRBJ2-5; size: -
DNA: TGTGCCAGCAGTTTGTGGACTAGCGGGAGCTACGAGCAGTACTTC; CDR3: CASSLWTSGSYEQYF; V: TRBV28; D: TRBD2; J: TRBJ2-7; size: -
DNA: TGCGCCAGCAGCAGAACGACTACCGTAGCCTCCAATGAGCAGTTCTTC; CDR3: CASSRTTTVASNEQFF; V: TRBV5-1; D: -; J: TRBJ2-1; size: -
DNA: TGTGCCAGCAGTGAAGCTGCGGGACAGGCATTAACCTACGAGCAGTACTTC; CDR3: CASSEAAGQALTYEQYF; V: TRBV2; D: TRBD1; J: TRBJ2-7; size: once
DNA: TGTGCCAGCAGTTTAGTCGGGGGGATCCCACGGTCTTATGGCTACACCTTC; CDR3: CASSLVGGIPRSYGYTF; V: TRBV28; D: -; J: TRBJ1-2; size: -
DNA: TGTGCCAGCAGCGTAGACGGCAGGGGGCTCGAGCAGTACTTC; CDR3: CASSVDGRGLEQYF; V: TRBV9; D: TRBD1; J: TRBJ2-7; size: -
DNA: TGCGCCAGCAGCCAAGCACTAGCGGGAGGGCCTGGGTCCTACAATGAGCAGTTCTTC; CDR3: CASSQALAGGPGSYNEQFF; V: TRBV4-3; D: TRBD2; J: TRBJ2-1; size: -
DNA: TGTGCCAGCAGCTTAGCTAGGAACACTGAAGCTTTCTTT; CDR3: CASSLARNTEAFF; V: TRBV7-2; D: -; J: TRBJ1-1; size: few
DNA: TGTGCCAGCAGTCCCGGACAGGGCCTAGATACGCAGTATTTT; CDR3: CASSPGQGLDTQYF; V: TRBV6-5; D: TRBD1; J: TRBJ2-3; size: -
DNA: TGTGCCAGCAGCACGACTAGCGGAACCTACGAGCAGTACTTC; CDR3: CASSTTSGTYEQYF; V: TRBV7-9; D: TRBD2; J: TRBJ2-7; size: -
DNA: TGTGCCAGCAGCTTGGCAGGGGGTGATGGCTACACCTTC; CDR3: CASSLAGGDGYTF; V: TRBV5-4; D: TRBD1; J: TRBJ1-2; size: once
DNA: TGTGCCAGTAGATCCGGGACAGGGAATGGGTACGAGCAGTACTTC; CDR3: CASRSGTGNGYEQYF; V: TRBV19; D: TRBD1; J: TRBJ2-7; size: -
DNA: TGCGCCAGCAGCTTTGACAGGGGGTACGAGCAGTACTTC; CDR3: CASSFDRGYEQYF; V: TRBV5-1; D: TRBD1; J: TRBJ2-7; size: -
DNA: TGTGCCAGCAGAAGGTCGACAGGCAACAATCAGCCCCAGCATTTT; CDR3: CASRRSTGNNQPQHF; V: TRBV7-3; D: -; J: TRBJ1-5; size: -
DNA: TGTGCCAGCAGCCCAGGGACAGGGTGGCCCACTGAAGCTTTCTTT; CDR3: CASSPGTGWPTEAFF; V: TRBV5-4; D: TRBD1; J: TRBJ1-1; size: -
DNA: TGTGCCAGCAGCTTAGATCCAGGGGTTGAGCAGCCCCAGCATTTT; CDR3: CASSLDPGVEQPQHF; V: TRBV7-2; D: -; J: TRBJ1-5; size: once
DNA: TGCGCCAGCAGCTTGTTACAGGGTGGCTCTGGAAACACCATATATTTT; CDR3: CASSLLQGGSGNTIYF; V: TRBV5-1; D: -; J: TRBJ1-3; size: -
DNA: TGCAGTGCCAAGACAAGGGAGCAGTACTTC; CDR3: CSAKTREQYF; V: TRBV20-1; D: -; J: TRBJ2-7; size: -
DNA: TGTGCCAGCAGTTTAATGGGACACCCAACTAATGAAAAACTGTTTTTT; CDR3: CASSLMGHPTNEKLFF; V: TRBV27; D: -; J: TRBJ1-4; size: -
DNA: TGTGCCAGCAGCTCCAGTAGCGGAAGCTCCTACGAGCAGTACTTC; CDR3: CASSSSSGSSYEQYF; V: TRBV7-2; D: -; J: TRBJ2-7; size: -
DNA: TGCGCCAGCAGCCGTCCCGGGACAGGGGCCGGGGGAAACATTCAGTACTTC; CDR3: CASSRPGTGAGGNIQYF; V: TRBV5-1; D: TRBD1; J: TRBJ2-4; size: -
DNA: TGCGCCAGCAGCCAAACTCCGACAGGGTTCACGAACACTGAAGCTTTCTTT; CDR3: CASSQTPTGFTNTEAFF; V: TRBV4-1; D: TRBD1; J: TRBJ1-1; size: few
DNA: TGTGCCACCTTTGAGACAGGGGTTGATAGCAATCAGCCCCAGCATTTT; CDR3: CATFETGVDSNQPQHF; V: TRBV24-1; D: TRBD1; J: TRBJ1-5; size: -
DNA: TGTGCCAGCAGTGTAGCGGGAGTCCTAAAGACCCAGTACTTC; CDR3: CASSVAGVLKTQYF; V: TRBV6-2/TRBV6-3; D: TRBD2; J: TRBJ2-5; size: -
DNA: TGTGCCAGTAGTATAGTCTGGGGGCACGAGCAGTACTTC; CDR3: CASSIVWGHEQYF; V: TRBV19; D: -; J: TRBJ2-7; size: -
DNA: TGTGCCTGGAACCGGGACACGAGGGGCTACACCTTC; CDR3: CAWNRDTRGYTF; V: TRBV30; D: -; J: TRBJ1-2; size: -
DNA: TGCGCCAGCAGCCAAGATCTACTAGCGGGAGCTGTAGATACGCAGTATTTT; CDR3: CASSQDLLAGAVDTQYF; V: TRBV4-3; D: TRBD2; J: TRBJ2-3; size: -
DNA: TGTGCCATCAGTGAGTCCGGACATTCTGTGGCAGCTTTCTTT; CDR3: CAISESGHSVAAFF; V: TRBV10-3; D: -; J: TRBJ1-1; size: few
DNA: TGTGCCAGTAGTGTTAGACAGGGTAGTAGCAATCAGCCCCAGCATTTT; CDR3: CASSVRQGSSNQPQHF; V: TRBV19; D: TRBD1; J: TRBJ1-5; size: few
DNA: TGTGCCAGCAGCCCGGGCAGGGGTGGCTATGGCTACACCTTC; CDR3: CASSPGRGGYGYTF; V: TRBV6-5; D: -; J: TRBJ1-2; size: few
DNA: TGTGCCAGCAGTGAAATGGGGGGGACAGATACGCAGTATTTT; CDR3: CASSEMGGTDTQYF; V: TRBV2; D: TRBD2; J: TRBJ2-3; size: -
DNA: TGTGCCAGCTCACCTGGACAGGGGGCCACCGTTTGGAATCAGCCCCAGCATTTT; CDR3: CASSPGQGATVWNQPQHF; V: TRBV18; D: TRBD1; J: TRBJ1-5; size: -
DNA: TGTGCCACCAGCTTGATAGCGGGGTTCGAGCAGTACTTC; CDR3: CATSLIAGFEQYF; V: TRBV15; D: TRBD2; J: TRBJ2-7; size: once
DNA: TGTGCCAGCAGCGTAAGCCCTAGCACAGATACGCAGTATTTT; CDR3: CASSVSPSTDTQYF; V: TRBV9; D: -; J: TRBJ2-3; size: -
DNA: TGCGCCAGCAGCTTGGGCGGAGAGCAGTTCTTC; CDR3: CASSLGGEQFF; V: TRBV5-1; D: -; J: TRBJ2-1; size: -
DNA: TGTGCCAGCAGAGGACCAGGGGGCTATGGCTACACCTTC; CDR3: CASRGPGGYGYTF; V: TRBV6-5; D: TRBD1; J: TRBJ1-2; size: -
DNA: TGCGCCAGCAGCCGGACAGGGGTCACTGGAAACACCATATATTTT; CDR3: CASSRTGVTGNTIYF; V: TRBV5-1; D: TRBD1; J: TRBJ1-3; size: -